The 28 T cell receptor beta chains given below trace back to one sample, sequenced in a study of T cell repertoires in cytomegalovirus infection. These TCRs' antigens remain unknown. Each CDR3 protein gets one entry after TCRdb re-called the reads with MiXCR. The data show about 470,000 distinct CDR3 sequences, more than 40% seen once. This specimen consisted of cultured PBMCs, obtained from culture after CMV antigen stimulation. These receptors all come from a human donor in good health (CMV status not recorded). Some clones in this sample may be carry-over from other donors' samples.

This clonotype was seen more than once but under ten times. The chain is built from TRBV4-2 and TRBJ2-7; perhaps TRBD2 as D (5 bases). The germline V gene has CDR1 LGHNA and CDR2 YNFKEQ. V was clipped by 2 bases and J by 5 bases, with 13 bases between them. This CDR3 has 14 residues. The CDR3 DNA reads as TGTGCCAGCAGCCAATCCCGGGGTCTCAACGAGCAGTACTTC. The encoded protein is CASSQSRGLNEQYF.

This rearrangement joins TRBV27 to TRBJ2-7; no reliable D call. V dropped 0 bases and J dropped 2 bases, with 5 bases sitting between them. The CDR3 sequence is 13 residues long. The germline V gene has CDR1 MNHEY and CDR2 SMNVEV (reference sequence). The CDR3 DNA sequence: TGTGCCAGCAGTTTATCCGCAGCCTACGAGCAGTACTTC. It translates to CASSLSAAYEQYF.

The V and J genes are TRBV20-1 and TRBJ2-1; D gene unclear. From germline, CDR1 is DFQATT and CDR2 SNEGSKA (reference sequence). The CDR3 consists of 15 residues. The germline V and J ends were trimmed by 5 bases and 0 bases, with 14 bases remaining between them. CDR3 bases: TGCAGTGCTCCTCCGGATCAGAGCTCCTACAATGAGCAGTTCTTC. Its protein is CSAPPDQSSYNEQFF.

The genes are TRBV7-9 and TRBJ2-1; 10 nucleotides match TRBD1. Trimming at V came to 5 bases and at J to 3 bases, leaving 7 bases not matched to a gene. Germline V lookup: CDR1 SEHNR, CDR2 FQNEAQ (reference sequence). CDR3 size: 16 residues. For the CDR3, the DNA is TGTGCCAGCAGCGACCCCGGGACAGGGGTCTACAATGAGCAGTTCTTC. It is translated as CASSDPGTGVYNEQFF.

This clonotype was detected a few times. This sequence joins TRBV7-2 and TRBJ1-6; no clear D. The CDR3 runs 13 residues. Per the germline V gene, CDR1 is SGHTA and CDR2 is FQGNSA. Trimming pared 4 bases from V and 7 bases from J, leaving 8 bases between. CDR3 in amino acids: CASSWRANSPLHF. The CDR3 nucleotides read TGTGCCAGCAGCTGGAGGGCCAATTCACCCCTCCACTTT. The full variable domain, rest sourced from reference TRBV7-2 and TRBJ1-6, is GAGVSQSPSNKVTEKGKDVELRCDPISGHTALYWYRQSLGQGLEFLIYFQGNSAPDKSGLPSDRFSAERTGGSVSTLTIQRTQQEDSAVYLCASSWRANSPLHFGNGTRLTVT.

V is TRBV7-2 and J is TRBJ2-7; 8 bases are a match to TRBD1. The CDR3 runs to 15 residues. J lost 1 base, V lost 7 bases, and 9 bases had no gene match. Per germline, CDR1 SGHTA and CDR2 FQGNSA. CDR3 region: CASTTGGVFSYEQYF. The CDR3 nucleotides read TGTGCCAGCACCACAGGGGGAGTTTTTTCCTACGAGCAGTACTTC.

The rearrangement links TRBV12-3 or TRBV12-4 to TRBJ2-6; unclear D gene. The ends were cut back, 7 bases at V and 2 bases at J, with 12 bases in the middle. This CDR3 comprises 15 residues. The CDR3 is CASTGPQAGANVLTF. The CDR3 bases are TGTGCCAGCACTGGACCCCAGGCTGGGGCCAACGTCCTGACTTTC.

This clonotype showed up just once. This rearrangement joins TRBV5-1 to TRBJ2-1; TRBD2 aligns across 11 bases. V shed 0 bases and J 9 bases; nucleotides not matched to a gene: 11. CDR1 and CDR2 from the germline V gene are SGHRS and YFSETQ. The CDR3 extends over 17 amino acids. The CDR3 nucleotides read TGCGCCAGCAGCTTGGCCTTACTAGCGGGAGTCGAGGGTGAGCAGTTCTTC. Translating gives CASSLALLAGVEGEQFF.

The chain carries TRBV24-1 and TRBJ2-2; the D is unclear. V shed 3 bases and J shed 0 bases, with 7 bases lying between them. CDR3 size: 15 residues. Germline CDR1 and CDR2: KGHDR and SFDVKD. CDR3 loop: CATSDLRSNTGELFF. CDR3 DNA sequence: TGTGCCACCAGTGATCTGAGATCGAACACCGGGGAGCTGTTTTTT.

This chain's CDR3 is CAIRGKGQGGEQYF. In nucleotides, the CDR3 is TGTGCCATCAGGGGGAAGGGACAGGGCGGCGAGCAGTACTTC. V is TRBV10-3 and J is TRBJ2-7; 9 bases match TRBD1. Unmatched junction bases numbered 9, after V lost 6 bases and J lost 6 bases. Per the germline V gene, CDR1 is ENHRY and CDR2 is SYGVKD. The CDR3 length is 14 residues.

The chain joins TRBV5-1 to TRBJ2-4; TRBD1 matches 7 bases. Germline CDR1 and CDR2: SGHRS and YFSETQ. This CDR3 contains 15 residues. V was pared by 1 base and J by 6 bases, with 7 bases of the junction left unmatched. In DNA, the CDR3 is TGCGCCAGCAGCTTGTTCACAGGGGTGGGAAACATTCAGTACTTC. This encodes CASSLFTGVGNIQYF.

The CDR3 sequence: CASSRPSGGPRTDTQYF. As DNA, the CDR3 is TGTGCCAGCAGCAGGCCTAGCGGGGGCCCCCGCACAGATACGCAGTATTTT. J is TRBJ2-3 and V is TRBV7-2, with TRBD2 matching 10 bases. The CDR3 sequence is 17 residues long. The germline V gene encodes CDR1 SGHTA and CDR2 FQGNSA. The trim removed 5 bases at V and 1 base at J, leaving 9 bases unmatched.

This clonotype was counted a few times. The J gene is TRBJ1-1, the V gene TRBV6-1; 8 bases are shared with TRBD1. The CDR3 has 17 amino acids. Germline CDR1 MNHNS, CDR2 SASEGT. After removal of 3 bases from V and 0 bases from J, the junction contained 9 bases not matched to a gene. CDR3 loop: CASSERLTGDLNTEAFF. The CDR3 coding sequence is TGTGCCAGCAGTGAGCGGCTGACAGGGGACCTGAACACTGAAGCTTTCTTT.

The chain employs TRBV7-2 and TRBJ2-1, with 11 nucleotides matching TRBD2. V was pared by 4 bases and J by 16 bases, with 21 bases of the junction left unmatched. CDR3 size: 17 residues. Germline V lookup: CDR1 SGHTA, CDR2 FQGNSA. The CDR3 is CASSSPDLAGGLPSSFF. The CDR3 DNA reads TGTGCCAGCAGCTCGCCCGATTTAGCGGGGGGGCTACCCAGCTCCTTCTTC.

This clonotype came up a few times. This sequence joins TRBV4-2 and TRBJ2-7, with TRBD1 as a possible D gene (6 bases). The CDR3 spans 15 residues. CDR1 is LGHNA and CDR2 is YNFKEQ in the germline V gene. V lost 4 bases and J 1 base, leaving 14 bases between the germline ends. CDR3 residues: CASSPETGLSYEQYF. DNA for the CDR3: TGTGCCAGCAGCCCTGAGACAGGTCTGTCCTACGAGCAGTACTTC.

This clonotype was observed a handful of times. This sequence joins TRBV6-6 and TRBJ2-7, with a possible D match to TRBD2 (5 bases). The CDR3 totals 14 residues. With 0 bases removed from V and 6 bases from J, the gap between germline ends came to 12 bases. Germline V gene lookup returns CDR1 MNHNY and CDR2 SVGAGI (reference sequence). The DNA of the CDR3 is TGTGCCAGCAGTTACTCGAGGGATGCGTTCGAGCAGTACTTC. The encoded protein is CASSYSRDAFEQYF.

The chain has TRBV7-2 and TRBJ1-2, with 12 bases lining up with TRBD1. The CDR3 loop spans 12 amino acids. With 11 bases clipped from V and 4 bases from J, the junction kept 2 bases outside the gene matches. CDR1 SGHTA and CDR2 FQGNSA come from the germline V gene. CDR3 in amino acids: CAGTGGSYGYTF. For the CDR3, the DNA is TGTGCCGGGACAGGGGGCAGCTATGGCTACACCTTC.

This clonotype was observed many times. The chain links TRBV12-3 or TRBV12-4 to TRBJ2-3, with D perhaps matching TRBD2 (5 bases). V was trimmed by 6 bases and J by 0 bases, leaving 7 bases between them. The CDR3 is made up of 13 amino acids. The CDR3 protein is CASSRTSTDTQYF. CDR3 in DNA: TGTGCCAGCAGCAGGACTAGCACAGATACGCAGTATTTT.

The J gene is TRBJ2-3, the V gene TRBV12-3 or TRBV12-4, with D maybe TRBD1 (7 bases). This CDR3 contains 15 residues. Trimming cost V 5 bases and J 3 bases, with 15 bases left between them. CDR3 sequence reads: CASSRETGTTDTQYF. DNA for the CDR3: TGTGCCAGCAGTCGAGAGACAGGGACTACAGATACGCAGTATTTT.

The sample holds many counts of this clonotype. The rearrangement uses TRBV7-2 and TRBJ1-2, with 8 bases matching TRBD1. This CDR3 has 17 residues. Trimming at V came to 2 bases and at J to 1 base, leaving 9 bases not matched to a gene. Germline V gives CDR1 SGHTA, CDR2 FQGNSA. The CDR3 here is CASSLRQGWTDNYGYTF. Here the CDR3 DNA reads TGTGCCAGCAGCTTACGACAGGGGTGGACGGATAACTATGGCTACACCTTC.

The J gene is TRBJ2-3, the V gene TRBV20-1, with D hard to call. The CDR3 is 14 amino acids. V was cut by 5 bases and J by 3 bases, with 15 bases left in between. Germline-derived CDR1 and CDR2 are DFQATT and SNEGSKA (reference sequence). Here the CDR3 reads CSAHNLGLTDTQYF. The CDR3 DNA sequence: TGCAGTGCTCACAATTTAGGGTTGACAGATACGCAGTATTTT.

This chain links TRBV2 with TRBJ2-2; either TRBD1 or TRBD2 may supply D (5 bases each). Trimming pared 9 bases from V and 2 bases from J, leaving 10 bases between. CDR1 is SNHLY, CDR2 FYNNEI, per germline. CDR3 length equals 13 residues. The CDR3 coding sequence is TGTGCCAGAGAAAGGGACAACACCGGGGAGCTGTTTTTT. It specifies CARERDNTGELFF.

The J gene is TRBJ2-7, the V gene TRBV7-9, with D unresolved. The germline V gene has CDR1 SEHNR and CDR2 FQNEAQ (reference sequence). The V end lost 8 bases, the J end lost 2 bases, and 10 bases lay between the germline ends. The CDR3 runs to 12 residues. CDR3: CASSLTPYEQYF. The DNA for the CDR3 is TGTGCCAGCTCACTGACCCCCTACGAGCAGTACTTC.

The genes are TRBV15 and TRBJ2-2; TRBD1 is a possible D gene (5 bases). V was shortened by 2 bases and J by 0 bases, with 10 bases between the two germline ends. The germline CDR1 and CDR2 sequences are LNHNV and YYDKDF (reference sequence). The CDR3 has 16 amino acids. The CDR3 here is CATSRQGRANTGELFF. The CDR3 region has the DNA TGTGCCACCAGCAGACAGGGTCGCGCGAACACCGGGGAGCTGTTTTTT.

The rearrangement joins TRBV19 to TRBJ2-1; 7 nucleotides line up with TRBD2. After removal of 0 bases from V and 8 bases from J, the junction contained 4 bases not matched to a gene. Germline V lookup: CDR1 LNHDA, CDR2 SQIVND (reference sequence). The CDR3 spans 14 residues. This CDR3 is CASSIEGTTHEQFF. The CDR3 bases are TGTGCCAGTAGTATAGAGGGGACTACACATGAGCAGTTCTTC.

The chain joins TRBV29-1 to TRBJ2-1; D is unresolved. CDR1 SQVTM and CDR2 ANQGSEA come from the germline V gene. The CDR3 loop spans 11 amino acids. V was pared by 7 bases and J by 10 bases, with 14 bases between. Here the CDR3 reads CSAQLGPEQFF. CDR3 DNA sequence: TGCAGCGCACAACTGGGCCCCGAGCAGTTCTTC.

This clonotype was counted only a few times. J is TRBJ2-5 and V is TRBV10-3; D not certain. Deletions cut 0 bases from V and 5 bases from J, with 4 bases between. CDR1 is ENHRY and CDR2 is SYGVKD in the germline V gene. This CDR3 spans 12 amino acids. The CDR3 DNA is TGTGCCATCAGTGAGTCGATCGAGACCCAGTACTTC. Amino acids: CAISESIETQYF.

The gene calls are TRBV6-2 or TRBV6-3 and TRBJ2-3; D is undetermined. There are 16 residues in the CDR3. V was pared by 7 bases and J by 5 bases, with 22 bases between. Germline loops: CDR1 MNHEY, CDR2 SVGEGT. The CDR3 coding sequence is TGTGCCAGCACCGGAACCGACATCTCAGGTCGAGATACGCAGTATTTT. Its translation: CASTGTDISGRDTQYF.